What follows are 10 T cell receptor beta chains derived from one specimen sequenced in a study of beta chain features in type 1 diabetes (dated by TCRdb to 2017 to 2018). What the work shows at the level of the full study, not this receptor alone: In all four CD4+ subsets, TCRB CDR3 length was moderately but significantly shorter in type 1 diabetes patients.

The library was produced with the immunoSEQ multiplex PCR assay. The High Capacity cDNA Reverse Transcription Kit was used to reverse transcribe all of the isolated RNA, meaning that expressed TCRB transcripts were what got sequenced. TCRdb carries this immuneACCESS record with in-frame sequences only. Its versions omit some clonotypes, under half of them owing to an unresolved V gene in the studies checked, with the rest unexplained. The sample includes more than 250,000 clones, with 20% observed a single time. Clones ranked in the top ten supply 0.028% of the sample. These receptors are not linked to any known antigen. The sequencing sample was made of naive CD4+ T cells from blood. Read against the paper, the sample's cell subset or site label means: true naive CD4+ T cells. These receptors were collected from a woman in her 40s with type 1 diabetes.

This clone was recorded a few times. The rearrangement uses TRBV6-5 and TRBJ1-4, with 7 bases matching TRBD1. The CDR3 is 14 amino acids. CDR1 is MNHEY and CDR2 is SVGAGI in the germline V gene. Trimming removed 4 bases from V and 3 bases from J; junction bases left unmatched: 2. CDR3 nucleotide sequence: TGTGCCAGCAGTTTCGACAGGGCTAATGAAAAACTGTTTTTT. This gives the protein CASSFDRANEKLFF.

This clone was picked up a small number of times. The CDR3 sequence is CASSQGPSGSTDTQYF. In nucleotides, the CDR3 is TGCGCCAGCAGCCAAGGCCCCAGCGGGAGCACAGATACGCAGTATTTT. The V call is TRBV4-3, the J call TRBJ2-3, with D perhaps matching TRBD2 (6 bases). V was shortened by 1 base and J by 0 bases, with 11 bases between the two germline ends. CDR3 length equals 16 residues. Germline V CDR1 and CDR2: LGHNA, YSLEER.

The chain carries TRBV19 and TRBJ2-5, with D tentatively TRBD2 (5 bases). CDR1 is LNHDA and CDR2 is SQIVND in the germline V gene (reference sequence). The V end lost 1 base, the J end lost 5 bases, and 20 bases lay between the germline ends. This CDR3 has 17 amino acids. Here the CDR3 reads CASSIGPSSWELETQYF. For the CDR3, the DNA is TGTGCCAGTAGTATAGGGCCATCTAGCTGGGAGCTGGAGACCCAGTACTTC.

This clone was counted only a few times. The chain has TRBV30 and TRBJ2-1, with D perhaps TRBD2 (6 bases). With 5 bases removed from V and 7 bases from J, the gap between germline ends came to 15 bases. The CDR3 covers 13 residues. Germline V gene data show CDR1 as GTSNPN and CDR2 as SVGIG (reference sequence). CDR3 DNA sequence: TGTGCCTGGGATAGCGGTGATGGGAATGAGCAGTTCTTC. Translation gives CAWDSGDGNEQFF.

The chain links TRBV4-3 to TRBJ1-2; 12 bases match TRBD1. Germline trimming cut 4 bases from V and 2 bases from J; bases unmatched to any gene: 2. CDR3 length equals 15 residues. The germline V gene encodes CDR1 LGHNA and CDR2 YSLEER. CDR3 nucleotide sequence: TGCGCCAGCAGCCGGGACAGGGGGCCCAACTATGGCTACACCTTC. Protein product: CASSRDRGPNYGYTF.

V usage is TRBV27 and J usage is TRBJ1-5; 11 bases match TRBD1. Per germline, CDR1 MNHEY and CDR2 SMNVEV (reference sequence). The V segment lost 6 bases and the J segment 7 bases; nucleotides outside the gene matches: 8. The CDR3 consists of 15 residues. The CDR3 DNA reads TGTGCCAGCAGCGGGACAGGGGGAATAGGCCAGCCCCAGCATTTT. It specifies CASSGTGGIGQPQHF.

The rearrangement uses TRBV29-1 and TRBJ2-7, with D possibly being TRBD1 (5 bases). The germline CDR1 and CDR2 sequences are SQVTM and ANQGSEA. This CDR3 region has 13 residues. Trimming cost V 0 bases and J 1 base, with 7 bases left between them. The CDR3 DNA is TGCAGCGTTGAAGATCCAGGGTCCTACGAGCAGTACTTC. This gives the protein CSVEDPGSYEQYF.

The rearrangement uses TRBV20-1 and TRBJ1-1; D uncertain. This CDR3 comprises 10 residues. Trimming took off 5 bases at V and 5 bases at J, with 6 bases between the two ends. Germline V CDR1 and CDR2: DFQATT, SNEGSKA (reference sequence). DNA of the CDR3: TGCAGTGCTGAGAGGACTGAAGCTTTCTTT. Amino acids: CSAERTEAFF.

This clone was seen a handful of times. The V gene is TRBV5-4, the J gene TRBJ2-7, with D possibly TRBD2 on 6 matching bases. The germline V gene has CDR1 SGHNT and CDR2 YYREEE (reference sequence). CDR3 length equals 14 residues. With 2 bases removed from V and 2 bases from J, the gap between germline ends came to 11 bases. Here the CDR3 reads CASSLGGSPYEQYF. The CDR3 DNA follows: TGTGCCAGCAGCTTAGGAGGGTCCCCCTACGAGCAGTACTTC.

V gene TRBV7-2 combines with J gene TRBJ1-1; 7 positions agree with TRBD1. Germline CDR1 SGHTA, CDR2 FQGNSA. The J segment lost 5 bases and the V segment lost 5 bases, leaving 5 bases of the junction unmatched. This CDR3 contains 13 residues. The CDR3 region has the DNA TGTGCCAGCAGCCTGGGACAGTTAACTGAAGCTTTCTTT. Amino acid sequence: CASSLGQLTEAFF.